Given below is one T cell receptor beta chain in context. These data come from a study of blood T cell repertoires in COVID-19. This table comes from immunoSEQ multiplex PCR, and its TCRdb copy is limited to in-frame clones, with some not included. The sample holds around 57,000 clones, more than 75% seen once. This CDR3 region has 14 residues. Per germline, CDR1 LNHDA and CDR2 SQIVND (reference sequence). V lost 10 bases, J lost 1 base, and 16 bases lay in between. J is TRBJ1-1 and V is TRBV19, with D maybe TRBD1 (6 bases). Sequenced sample: peripheral blood. This TCR was sampled from a man aged 50 to 59 with active COVID-19. The CDR3: CATTDGGQNTEAFF. Here the CDR3 DNA reads TGTGCCACGACAGACGGGGGGCAGAACACTGAAGCTTTCTTT.